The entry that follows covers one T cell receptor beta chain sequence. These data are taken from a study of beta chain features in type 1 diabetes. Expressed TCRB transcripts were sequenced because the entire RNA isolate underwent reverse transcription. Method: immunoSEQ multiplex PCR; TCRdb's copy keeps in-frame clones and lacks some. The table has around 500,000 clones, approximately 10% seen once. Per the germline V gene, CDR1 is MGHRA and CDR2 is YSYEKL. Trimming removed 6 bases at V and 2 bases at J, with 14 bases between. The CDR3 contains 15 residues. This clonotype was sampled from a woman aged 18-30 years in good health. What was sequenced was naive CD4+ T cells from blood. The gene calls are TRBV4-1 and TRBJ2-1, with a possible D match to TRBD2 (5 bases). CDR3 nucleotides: TGCGCCAGCAGACCCGGGGTATTCGCCTACAATGAGCAGTTCTTC. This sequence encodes CASRPGVFAYNEQFF.